This entry describes one T cell receptor beta chain. The ends were cut back, 1 base at V and 0 bases at J, with 9 bases in the middle. Germline CDR1 reads KGHSH; CDR2 reads LQKENI. The CDR3 extends over 15 amino acids. The sample is drawn from a study of technical replicates of blood from a handful of donors. Using immunoSEQ multiplex PCR, the repertoire was profiled, and TCRdb retains in-frame clones only, with some absent. Of some 87,000 clones listed, roughly 96% were seen once; the top ten hold less than 0.35%. This sequence was found in a human donor in good health. Specimen: T cells isolated from PBMCs. This chain connects TRBV18 to TRBJ1-1; weak D call: TRBD1 (5 bases). CDR3 residues: CASSPLGHLNTEAFF. DNA of the CDR3: TGTGCCAGCTCACCACTAGGACATCTGAACACTGAAGCTTTCTTT.